This record covers a single T cell receptor (beta chain). Its antigen target is currently unknown. Base qualities are not at hand, and no much larger clone is one base apart. The cohort was made up of several hundred healthy bone marrow donors. At the time of sampling, all cohort members were nominally healthy, though unrecorded immune exposures were likely present. The donor tested CMV seronegative, placing the donor among the 352 seronegative members of the cohort. A peripheral blood sample was collected from each donor, and TCR beta sequencing was performed on peripheral blood mononuclear cells. Genomic DNA extraction from the blood cell samples was performed with the Qiagen DNeasy Blood Extraction Kit. V is trimmed back by 4 bases and J by 3 bases, and the junction contains 6 bases that no gene match accounts for. From the germline V gene (reference sequence), CDR1 is LNHDA and CDR2 is SQIVND. From the cysteine through the phenylalanine, the CDR3 covers 14 amino acids. The read is trimmed to its CDR3 DNA, 42 bases read in frame from base 1.

This sample was included in a study of cytomegalovirus exposure and HLA in healthy donors (dated by TCRdb to about 2017). Study-wide context: An earlier analysis of some 620 of the donors reported 276 Gb of sequence data and 117 million unique TCR beta sequences obtained from roughly 170 million T cells. An early release that covered several hundred HLA-typed donors contained 250 to 350 gigabases of sequencing data and 85 million to 100 million unique TCR sequences. The genetic ancestry cluster associated with self-reported Caucasian donors included 65% to 90% of the roughly 400 genotyped donors. The study aimed to test whether cataloging public T cell receptors could reveal signatures of past pathogen exposure. The T cell repertoires of under 750 subjects were profiled by immunosequencing and related to cytomegalovirus serostatus. Besides the first cohort of around 700 subjects, a separate validation cohort made up of over 95 different subjects was used. High-throughput TCR immunosequencing, statistical association of individual TCRs with disease status, and machine learning were combined to predict cytomegalovirus infection status. A later analysis re-analyzed previously published TCR beta repertoires from 666 donors and added high-resolution HLA genotyping to study TCR occurrence patterns. In the later analysis, no new phenotypic data were used to find candidate immune exposures; instead, reliance was placed on TCR beta sequences and their occurrence across donors. An earlier analysis of about 620 of the donors applied high-throughput TCR beta sequencing to assess whether each TCR beta V gene segment acted as functional or pseudogenic. Donor age, sex, ethnicity and CMV serostatus were compiled alongside the repertoire data. Genome-wide SNP genotypes for about 60% of the 666 donors were used in a later genetic analysis, which treated that subset as a discovery cohort. Every repertoire in the discovery cohort had been generated on one and the same sequencing platform. HLA typing covered class I and class II loci at four-digit resolution. Typing coverage varied by locus: roughly 629-640 donors for A, B, C, DRB1 and DQB1; under 550 for DQA1; nearly 610 for DPA1; under 490 for DPB1. Because of strong linkage in the cohort, four or five DR-DQ haplotypes were treated as single units for association and clustering. On average, roughly 240,000 unique TCR beta nucleotide sequences were sequenced per donor among 300 to 500 genotyped donors of the cohort, with 15% to 20% of those sequences being non-productive.

The protocol used for the library was the immunoSEQ multiplex PCR assay. For the multiplex PCR, a mixture combining 60 forward primers for TCR Vbeta segments and 13 reverse primers for TCR Jbeta segments was used. The CDR3 region of rearranged TCR beta genes was amplified from genomic DNA by a multiplex PCR assay. The Illumina HiSeq System was used to sequence the amplified TCR beta libraries as 87-base-pair reads. Under the source paper's analysis protocol: In a later analysis, tens of millions of unique TCR beta chains were counted across the 666 repertoires, and roughly 11 million of these chains were shared by at least two donors. To remove PCR and sequencing errors, raw reads were error-corrected and collapsed into unique sequences using a nearest-neighbor algorithm that merged closely related sequences. To assign V, D and J gene segments, CDR3 sequences were aligned to IMGT reference sequences. For a sequence to be retained, at least a six-nucleotide match to both a V gene segment and a J gene segment was required. Rearrangements were called productive when the CDR3 lacked stop codons and stayed in frame with V and J; all others were non-productive. Following IMGT convention, CDR3 was defined as the stretch from the second conserved V-encoded cysteine to the conserved J-encoded phenylalanine. The earlier analysis of 587 of the donors excluded sequences that lacked an unambiguous match to a single V gene segment. An earlier analysis of some 500 of the donors classified V segments as functional when productive rearrangements were above 56.7% and as segregating when the standard deviation between donors was above 5%. A statistical classification framework was built to diagnose cytomegalovirus status from the catalog of TCR beta chain sequences. V and J gene assignment, in a later analysis, came from comparing TCR nucleotide sequences with IMGT/GENE-DB human TR gene sequences. A later analysis assigned CDR3 sequences and most-parsimonious VDJ recombination scenarios with the TCRdist pipeline. In a later analysis, every TCR beta chain was defined by the combination of its CDR3 amino acid sequence and its V-gene family, and reads without a unique V-gene family were dropped. In a later analysis, 450 to 600 highly shared, low-generation-probability nucleotide sequences were removed to address suspected cross-contamination and a sequencing artifact. In a later analysis, a clonal expansion index was calculated for each public chain from normalized within-repertoire ranks of inferred template counts. Generation probabilities in a later analysis came from a VDJ recombination model fitted to out-of-frame rearrangements, and those results were checked against IGoR. Hypergeometric tests were used in a later analysis to score TCR-TCR, TCR-HLA and TCR-CMV co-occurrence, with a repertoire-size bias correction applied to the TCR pairs. To estimate false discovery rates, a later analysis permuted the HLA or CMV assignments 20 times. In a later analysis, co-occurring TCRs were grouped with DBSCAN, and TCRdist sequence similarity was added when clustering was performed within HLA-allele-positive subsets. Co-occurrence clustering excluded repertoires with fewer than 30,000 or more than 120,000 public chains, plus five with anomalous nucleotide sharing. Not all clones reach the TCRdb copy of this immuneACCESS table, which keeps in-frame sequences only. Checked studies attribute under half of the gap to unresolved V genes and leave the rest unexplained. V, J and clone size are those of that table, while D and trimming were read from the DNA. In this sample the table shows more than 20,000 clones, 75% to 80% of which occur a single time. Of the sample, 4% to 5.5% falls within the top ten clones.

Broader findings and caveats from the paper: According to a later genetic analysis, donors in an Asian-associated ancestry cluster had fewer N-insertions in productive TCRs than the roughly 670-donor mean. An association between a missense DCLRE1C variant and V-gene and J-gene trimming of TCR beta chains was found in a later genetic analysis and replicated in an independent cohort. A total of 150 to 200 TCR beta chains were listed by the study as associated with cytomegalovirus. Immune exposure information for the cohort was limited to CMV serostatus. In both the original and validation cohorts, the classifier was reported to diagnose cytomegalovirus status with high specificity and sensitivity. Several of the top co-occurrence clusters appeared to be linked to parvovirus B19, influenza, CMV and Epstein-Barr virus, according to a later analysis. Strong co-occurrence of HLA alleles, especially DR and DQ, made assigning TCR associations to individual alleles difficult. Specific HLA alleles were associated with about 17,000 TCR beta sequences at a false discovery rate of 0.05 in a later analysis. Only TCR beta chains were sequenced in this cohort, and the absence of alpha or paired-chain data limited detectable features. A further reported finding was that TCR beta sequences accurately predicted the HLA-A and HLA-B alleles for most subjects in the first cohort. Because HLA typing was missing for some donors at each locus, association tests included only the typed subset. Because counts were too low, about 18 rarely observed V segments, including chromosome 9 orphons, were left out of the earlier analysis of 587 of the donors. Roughly uniform sequencing depth across donors was assumed in presence/absence analyses, although this assumption may not hold. A group of highly shared sequence variants was considered likely to be a technical artifact of the sequencing pipeline. Compared with equally common non-associated chains, HLA-associated TCR beta chains in a later analysis were more clonally expanded and had lower generation probabilities. Across donors, most TCR sequences were observed very rarely, whereas some public TCRs were present in many individuals. Some IMGT-functional V segments, including TRBV6-2 and TRBV6-3, could not be told apart with the 87-base-pair reads, so those segments were excluded. Linkage disequilibrium might explain the correlated functional status among segregating V segments, but an unknown experimental factor could not be ruled out. Broadly in line with IMGT annotations, most TCR beta V segments showed up in productive rearrangements about 90% or about 30% of the time in an earlier analysis of several hundred of the donors. In a later analysis, TCR association rates were found to vary across HLA loci, with the most associated TCRs seen for DRB1 alleles and the fewest for HLA-C alleles. In vitro tests confirmed that three of the cytomegalovirus-associated TCR beta chains recognize cytomegalovirus antigens. According to the authors, the approach could potentially be generalized to other disease states and immunological phenotypes. According to a later analysis, most CMV-associated TCR beta chains appeared to be HLA-restricted, and the HLA associations seemed to be driven largely by CMV exposure.

The V and J genes are TRBV19 and TRBJ2-7, and TRBD1 aligns with 7 junction nucleotides. This clonotype was obtained from a male donor in good health and CMV-seronegative. The source material was PBMCs. For the CDR3, the sequence is CASSNRGNLYEQYF. The sequenced DNA is TGTGCCAGTAGTAACAGGGGAAACCTCTACGAGCAGTACTTC.